This T cell receptor beta chain originates from a study of regulatory T cells in long-lasting Graves disease. This clonotype came up many times. The CDR3 consists of 14 residues. V lost 8 bases to trimming and J lost 3 bases, with 19 bases between them. Germline lookup yields CDR1 DFQATT and CDR2 SNEGSKA (reference sequence). Both iRepertoire HTBI primers and Arm-PCR of CDR3 regions were used to build the TCR beta libraries. From the multiplex PCR reads, TCRdb called clonotypes with MiXCR, one entry per CDR3 protein. The profile covers about 660,000 distinct CDR3 sequences, with around 30% appearing a single time and roughly 41% taken by the ten largest. The time point here: persistent/refractory GD, antithyroid drugs over 5 years with positive TRAb. Extracted RNA from PBMCs served as the source of the TCR library.

The V gene is TRBV20-1, the J gene TRBJ2-5, with D perhaps TRBD1 or TRBD2 (7 bases each). The specimen comprised peripheral blood mononuclear cells (PBMCs), sampled when the disease was refractory, from a patient treated with antithyroid drugs. The sequence was obtained from a female donor with Graves disease. The chain's CDR3 is CSIAGGAREETQYF. The CDR3 DNA reads TGCAGTATCGCAGGGGGGGCTCGGGAAGAGACCCAGTACTTC.